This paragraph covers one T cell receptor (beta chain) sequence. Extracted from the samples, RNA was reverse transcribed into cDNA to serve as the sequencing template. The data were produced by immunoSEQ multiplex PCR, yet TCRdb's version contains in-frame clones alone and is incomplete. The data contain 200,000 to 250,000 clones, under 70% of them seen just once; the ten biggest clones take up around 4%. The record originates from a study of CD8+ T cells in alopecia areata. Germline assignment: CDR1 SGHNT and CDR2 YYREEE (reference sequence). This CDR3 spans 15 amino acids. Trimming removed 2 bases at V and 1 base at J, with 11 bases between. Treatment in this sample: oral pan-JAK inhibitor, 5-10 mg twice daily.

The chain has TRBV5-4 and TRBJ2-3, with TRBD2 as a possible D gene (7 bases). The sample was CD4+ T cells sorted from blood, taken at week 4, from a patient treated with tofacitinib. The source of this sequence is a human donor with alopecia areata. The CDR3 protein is CASSFAGARTDTQYF. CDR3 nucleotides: TGTGCCAGCAGCTTCGCGGGGGCGCGCACAGATACGCAGTATTTT.